The clone carrying this T cell receptor beta chain was seen only a few times. As yet, its antigen is unknown. In TCRdb, the 5' RACE reads were re-called with MiXCR into one record per CDR3 protein. The table records around 500,000 distinct CDR3 sequences, about 20% of them present only once. The data were taken from a study of T-cell memory formation after mild COVID-19. Study context: There were largely donor-specific TCR clusters.

Study-wide results and caveats: Among clones peaking at day 37 in the second wave, SARS-CoV-2 specificity remained unconfirmed. Memory cells collected pre-infection included some clones that later responded, suggesting cross-reactive memory joined. CD4+ clones that contracted lay mainly in CM and EM; CD8+ ones lay in EMRA.

Material for sequencing was PBMCs or a T cell subset sorted from them (not recorded which). This clonotype originated in an adult woman who had mild COVID-19 (a few samples of this study predate the infection). Cell type and time point are not known.

The CDR3 here is CASSLEGPGNTEAFF. Here the CDR3 DNA reads TGCGCCAGCAGCTTGGAAGGCCCAGGCAACACTGAAGCTTTCTTT. The V call is TRBV5-1, the J call TRBJ1-1, with D uncertain. V lost 0 bases and J lost 2, with 11 bases in between. This CDR3 has 15 residues. Germline V gene sequence: CDR1 SGHRS, CDR2 YFSETQ. The entire variable domain, with the rest obtained from reference TRBV5-1 and TRBJ1-1, is as follows: KAGVTQTPRYLIKTRGQQVTLSCSPISGHRSVSWYQQTPGQGLQFLFEYFSETQRNKGNFPGRFSGRQFSNSRSEMNVSTLELGDSALYLCASSLEGPGNTEAFFGQGTRLTVV.